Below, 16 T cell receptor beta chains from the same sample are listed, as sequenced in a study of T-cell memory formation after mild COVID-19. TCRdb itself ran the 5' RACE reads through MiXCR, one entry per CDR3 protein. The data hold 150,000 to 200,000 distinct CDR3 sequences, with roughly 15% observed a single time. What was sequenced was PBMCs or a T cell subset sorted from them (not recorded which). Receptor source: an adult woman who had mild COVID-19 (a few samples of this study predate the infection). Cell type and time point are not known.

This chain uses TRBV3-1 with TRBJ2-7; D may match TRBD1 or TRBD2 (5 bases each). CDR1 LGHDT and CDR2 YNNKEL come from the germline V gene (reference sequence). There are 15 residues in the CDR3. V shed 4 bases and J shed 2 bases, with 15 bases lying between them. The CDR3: CASSPGVQAAYEQYF. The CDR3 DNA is TGTGCCAGCAGCCCCGGGGTACAGGCAGCCTACGAGCAGTACTTC.

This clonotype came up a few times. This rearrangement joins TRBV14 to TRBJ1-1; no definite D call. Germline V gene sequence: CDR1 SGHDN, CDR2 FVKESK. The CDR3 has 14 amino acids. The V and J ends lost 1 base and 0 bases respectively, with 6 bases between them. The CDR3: CASSQGTLNTEAFF. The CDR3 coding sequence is TGTGCCAGCAGCCAAGGGACCTTGAACACTGAAGCTTTCTTT.

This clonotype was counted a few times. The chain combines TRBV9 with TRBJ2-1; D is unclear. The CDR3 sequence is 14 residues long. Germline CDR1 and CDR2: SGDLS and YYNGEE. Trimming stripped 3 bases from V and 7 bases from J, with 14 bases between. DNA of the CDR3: TGTGCCAGCAGCGCCCGACAAGCTGGAAATGAGCAGTTCTTC. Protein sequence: CASSARQAGNEQFF.

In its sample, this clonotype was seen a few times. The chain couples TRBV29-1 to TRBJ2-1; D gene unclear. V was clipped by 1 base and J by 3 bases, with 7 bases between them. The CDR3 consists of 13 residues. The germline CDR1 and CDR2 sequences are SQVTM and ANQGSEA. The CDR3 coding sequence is TGCAGCGTTGAAGGGGTAAACTACAATGAGCAGTTCTTC. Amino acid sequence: CSVEGVNYNEQFF.

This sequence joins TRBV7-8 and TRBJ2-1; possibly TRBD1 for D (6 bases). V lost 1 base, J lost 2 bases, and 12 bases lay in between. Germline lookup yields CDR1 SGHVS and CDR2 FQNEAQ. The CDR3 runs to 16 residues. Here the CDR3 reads CASSLVTGRAYNEQFF. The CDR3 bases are TGTGCCAGCAGCTTAGTGACAGGCAGGGCCTACAATGAGCAGTTCTTC.

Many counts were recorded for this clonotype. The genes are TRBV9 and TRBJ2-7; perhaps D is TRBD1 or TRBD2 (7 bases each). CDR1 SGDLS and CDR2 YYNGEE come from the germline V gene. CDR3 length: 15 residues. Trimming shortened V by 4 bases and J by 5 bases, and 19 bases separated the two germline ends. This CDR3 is CASSKADRAGDEQYF. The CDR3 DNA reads TGTGCCAGCAGCAAAGCTGACAGGGCGGGGGACGAGCAGTACTTC.

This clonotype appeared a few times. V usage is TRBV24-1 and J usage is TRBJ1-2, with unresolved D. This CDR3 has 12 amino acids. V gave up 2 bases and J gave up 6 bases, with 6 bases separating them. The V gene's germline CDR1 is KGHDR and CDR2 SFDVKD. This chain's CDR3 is CATSDYKDGYTF. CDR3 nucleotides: TGTGCCACCAGTGATTACAAGGATGGCTACACCTTC.

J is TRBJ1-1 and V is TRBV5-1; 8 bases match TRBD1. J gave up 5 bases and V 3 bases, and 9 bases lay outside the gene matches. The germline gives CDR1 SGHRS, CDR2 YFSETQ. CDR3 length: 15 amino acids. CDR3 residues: CASSSNPTGATEAFF. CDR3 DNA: TGCGCCAGCAGCTCTAACCCGACAGGGGCTACTGAAGCTTTCTTT. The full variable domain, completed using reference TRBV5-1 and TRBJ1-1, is KAGVTQTPRYLIKTRGQQVTLSCSPISGHRSVSWYQQTPGQGLQFLFEYFSETQRNKGNFPGRFSGRQFSNSRSEMNVSTLELGDSALYLCASSSNPTGATEAFFGQGTRLTVV.

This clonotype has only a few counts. This chain's CDR3 is CASSRGARDEQYF. Here the CDR3 DNA reads TGCGCCAGCAGCCGCGGGGCCAGAGACGAGCAGTACTTC. The genes are TRBV4-1 and TRBJ2-7; D possibly corresponds to TRBD2 (6 bases). The length of the CDR3 is 13 residues. V was cut by 4 bases and J by 5 bases, with 12 bases left in between. CDR1 and CDR2 (germline): MGHRA, YSYEKL.

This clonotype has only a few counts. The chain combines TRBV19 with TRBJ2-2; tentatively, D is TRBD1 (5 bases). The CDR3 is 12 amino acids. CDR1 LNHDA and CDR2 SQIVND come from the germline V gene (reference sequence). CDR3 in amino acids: CAFKGDTGELFF. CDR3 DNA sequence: TGTGCTTTTAAAGGGGACACCGGGGAGCTGTTTTTT. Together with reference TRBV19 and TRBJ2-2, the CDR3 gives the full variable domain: DGGITQSPKYLFRKEGQNVTLSCEQNLNHDAMYWYRQDPGQGLRLIYYSQIVNDFQKGDIAEGYSVSREKKESFPLTVTSAQKNPTAFYLCAFKGDTGELFFGEGSRLTVL.

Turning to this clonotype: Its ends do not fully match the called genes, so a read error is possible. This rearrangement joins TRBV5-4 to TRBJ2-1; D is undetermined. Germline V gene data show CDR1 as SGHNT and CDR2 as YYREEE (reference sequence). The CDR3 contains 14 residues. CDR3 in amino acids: CASSLELSYNEQFF. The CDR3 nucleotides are TGTGCCAGCAGCTTGGAACTGTCCTATAATGAGCAGTTCTTC.

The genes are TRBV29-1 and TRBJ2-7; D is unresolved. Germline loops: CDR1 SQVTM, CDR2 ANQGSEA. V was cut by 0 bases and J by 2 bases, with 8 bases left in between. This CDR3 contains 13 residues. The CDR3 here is CSVEDSSTYEQYF. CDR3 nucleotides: TGCAGCGTTGAAGACAGTTCGACCTACGAGCAGTACTTC.

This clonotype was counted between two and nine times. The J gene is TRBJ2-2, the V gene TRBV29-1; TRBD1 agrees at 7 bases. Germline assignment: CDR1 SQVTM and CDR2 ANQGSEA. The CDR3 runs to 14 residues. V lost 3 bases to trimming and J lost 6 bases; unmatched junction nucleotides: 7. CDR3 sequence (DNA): TGCAGCGTTGAGACAGGGCGGCACGCCGGGGAGCTGTTTTTT. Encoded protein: CSVETGRHAGELFF.

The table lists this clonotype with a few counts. The CDR3 spells CASSSGRRNTEAFF. Written as DNA, the CDR3 is TGTGCCAGCAGCTCAGGGAGGCGGAACACTGAAGCTTTCTTT. J is TRBJ1-1 and V is TRBV7-9, with D maybe TRBD1 (5 bases). V lost 4 bases and J 1 base, leaving 10 bases between the germline ends. The V gene's germline CDR1 is SEHNR and CDR2 FQNEAQ (reference sequence). The CDR3 has 14 amino acids.

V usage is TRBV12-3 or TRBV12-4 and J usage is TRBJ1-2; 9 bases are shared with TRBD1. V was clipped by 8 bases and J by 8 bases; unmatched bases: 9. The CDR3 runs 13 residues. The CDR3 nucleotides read TGTGCCAGCTCCATTGGGACAGGGAGCGGCTACACCTTC. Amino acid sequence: CASSIGTGSGYTF.

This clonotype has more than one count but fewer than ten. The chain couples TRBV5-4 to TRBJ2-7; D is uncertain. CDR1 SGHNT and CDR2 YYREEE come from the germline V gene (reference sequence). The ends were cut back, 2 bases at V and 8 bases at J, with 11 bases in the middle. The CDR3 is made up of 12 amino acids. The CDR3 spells CASSLGTDQQYF. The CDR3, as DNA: TGTGCCAGCAGCTTAGGAACAGATCAGCAGTACTTC. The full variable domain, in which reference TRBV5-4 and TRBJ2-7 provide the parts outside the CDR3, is ETGVTQSPTHLIKTRGQQVTLRCSSQSGHNTVSWYQQALGQGPQFIFQYYREEENGRGNFPPRFSGLQFPNYSSELNVNALELDDSALYLCASSLGTDQQYFGPGTRLTVT.